What follows is one T cell receptor (beta chain) and its context. It has no known antigen specificity. No base quality information exists; no much larger clone differs at one position. Peripheral blood CD8+ and CD4+ T cells from healthy donors, Susac syndrome patients and multiple sclerosis patients were profiled by high-throughput TCR beta sequencing. Susac syndrome patients met recently defined diagnostic criteria for definite or probable disease. Bulk CD8+ and CD4+ T cells were purified by magnetic negative isolation, while CD8+ TEMRA cells were enriched using FACS. Blood was drawn into EDTA tubes, processed within 24 hours, and PBMCs were isolated by density gradient centrifugation. PBMCs destined for TCR sequencing were cryopreserved in liquid nitrogen and later thawed in a 37 °C water bath. The sorted or isolated CD4+, CD8+ and CD8+ TEMRA cells reached a purity of at least 90%. This record comes from a study of CD8 T cells in Susac syndrome (dated by TCRdb to the late 2010s). Regarding the complete study: Of the Susac syndrome patients who were sequenced, roughly six had clinically active disease and about eight were in clinical remission. At the time of blood withdrawal, Susac syndrome patients were either therapy-naive, taking corticosteroids (with some also receiving IVIg), or on IVIg alone. The study used repertoire sequencing to test whether antigen drove CD8+ T cell activation and differentiation in Susac syndrome. Summary of the overall study and its limitations: The CD4+ T cell repertoire of patients with Susac syndrome showed no detectable clonal expansion. The number of individuals in the TCR sequencing and HLA analysis was acknowledged as relatively small.

RNA was extracted using the RNeasy kit, and about 0.5 to 1 ug of the RNA was reverse transcribed with random hexamers. The immunoSEQ multiplex PCR assay, covering 54 Vbeta and 13 Jbeta segments, was used to amplify TCR beta CDR3 regions. To correct PCR amplification bias, a synthetic template baseline was used for both primer optimization and computational correction. The authors' pipeline ran thus. Reads were assigned to V, D and J genes according to IMGT and analyzed in immunoSEQ Analyzer, with only productive sequences retained. Clonality was calculated as one minus the Shannon entropy normalized by log2 of the number of productive unique sequences. For each patient and control, public and private clones were evaluated within the 100 most prevalent clones. A clone was defined as Susac-specific if it was absent from the healthy and MS cohorts, from roughly 990 published viral clones and from other ImmuneACCESS disease sequences. The raw public data were reprocessed by TCRdb itself: fastp quality trimming at Q25, MiXCR clonotype calling, in-frame beta chains only. Records with the same CDR3 protein are collapsed into one entry carrying the most frequent genes and DNA. V and J calls and clone size were set by TCRdb, not the authors. Across this sample there are 150,000 to 200,000 distinct CDR3 sequences, with 85% to 95% seen only once. The ten largest clones add up to about 0.1% of the sample.

V loses 2 bases, J loses 6 bases, and the germline ends lie 19 bases apart. Spanning cysteine to phenylalanine, the CDR3 consists of 16 amino acids. Only the CDR3 DNA stays, 48 bases, in frame from base 1. CDR1 and CDR2, looked up from the germline V gene, are LGHNA and YNFKEQ. The sequence came from a human donor with Susac syndrome. The rearrangement joined TRBV4-2 to TRBJ1-2; a confident D gene designation cannot be given. The sample was CD4+ T cells from PBMCs. The DNA reads TGTGCCAGCAGCCAATATAACGGTCCCGTGGACGATGGCTACACCTTC. The translation is CASSQYNGPVDDGYTF.